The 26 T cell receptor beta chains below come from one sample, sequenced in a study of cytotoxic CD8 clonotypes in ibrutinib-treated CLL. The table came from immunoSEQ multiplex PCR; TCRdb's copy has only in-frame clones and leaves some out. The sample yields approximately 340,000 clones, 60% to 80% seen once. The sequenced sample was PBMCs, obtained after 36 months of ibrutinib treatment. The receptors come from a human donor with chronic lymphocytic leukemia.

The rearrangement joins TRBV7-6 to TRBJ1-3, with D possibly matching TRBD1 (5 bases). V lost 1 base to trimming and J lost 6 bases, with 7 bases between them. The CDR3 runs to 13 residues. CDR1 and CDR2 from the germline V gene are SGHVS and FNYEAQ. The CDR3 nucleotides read TGTGCCAGCAGCTTAGTGGGGGAAAACACCATATATTTT. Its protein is CASSLVGENTIYF.

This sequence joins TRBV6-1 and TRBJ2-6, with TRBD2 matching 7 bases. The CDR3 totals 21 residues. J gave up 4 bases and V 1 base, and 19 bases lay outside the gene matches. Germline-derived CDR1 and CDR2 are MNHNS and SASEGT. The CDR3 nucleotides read TGTGCCAGCAGTGAAGAGACCTCCGGCCGCGGGAGATTTTCCGGGGCCAACGTCCTGACTTTC. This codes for CASSEETSGRGRFSGANVLTF.

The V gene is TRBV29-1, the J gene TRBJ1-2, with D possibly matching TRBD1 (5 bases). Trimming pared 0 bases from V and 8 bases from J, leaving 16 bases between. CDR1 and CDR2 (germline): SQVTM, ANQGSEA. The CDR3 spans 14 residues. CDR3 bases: TGCAGCGTTGAAGATCGTGGCAGGGCGGACGGCTACACCTTC. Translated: CSVEDRGRADGYTF.

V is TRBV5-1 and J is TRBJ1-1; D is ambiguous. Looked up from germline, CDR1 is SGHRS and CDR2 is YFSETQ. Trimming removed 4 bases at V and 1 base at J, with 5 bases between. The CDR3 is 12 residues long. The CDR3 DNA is TGCGCCAGCAGCGGGTCGAACACTGAAGCTTTCTTT. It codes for CASSGSNTEAFF. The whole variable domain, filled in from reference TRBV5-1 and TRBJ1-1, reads KAGVTQTPRYLIKTRGQQVTLSCSPISGHRSVSWYQQTPGQGLQFLFEYFSETQRNKGNFPGRFSGRQFSNSRSEMNVSTLELGDSALYLCASSGSNTEAFFGQGTRLTVV.

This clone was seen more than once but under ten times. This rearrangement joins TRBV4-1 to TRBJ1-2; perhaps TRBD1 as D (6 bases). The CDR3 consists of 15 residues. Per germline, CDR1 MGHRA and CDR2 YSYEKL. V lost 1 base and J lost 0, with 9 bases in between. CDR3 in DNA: TGCGCCAGCAGCCAAGTCGGACAGTCTAACTATGGCTACACCTTC. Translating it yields CASSQVGQSNYGYTF.

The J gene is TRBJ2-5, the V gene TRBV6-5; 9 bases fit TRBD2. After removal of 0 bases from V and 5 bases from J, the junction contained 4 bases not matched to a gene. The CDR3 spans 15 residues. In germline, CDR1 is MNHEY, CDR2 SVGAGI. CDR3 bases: TGTGCCAGCAGTTACTCGACACTAGCGGGTGAGACCCAGTACTTC. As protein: CASSYSTLAGETQYF.

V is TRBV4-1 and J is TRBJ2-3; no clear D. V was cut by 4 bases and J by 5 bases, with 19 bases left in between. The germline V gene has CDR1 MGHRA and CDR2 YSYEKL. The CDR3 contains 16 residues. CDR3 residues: CASSLQPVVRKDTQYF. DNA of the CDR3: TGCGCCAGCAGCCTACAGCCCGTAGTGAGGAAAGATACGCAGTATTTT.

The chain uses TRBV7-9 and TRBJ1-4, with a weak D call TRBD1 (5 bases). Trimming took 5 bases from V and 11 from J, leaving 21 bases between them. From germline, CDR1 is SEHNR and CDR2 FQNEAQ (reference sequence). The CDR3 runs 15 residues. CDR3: CASSPGDQVLEKLFF. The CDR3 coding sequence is TGTGCCAGCAGCCCCGGGGACCAAGTCTTAGAGAAACTGTTTTTT.

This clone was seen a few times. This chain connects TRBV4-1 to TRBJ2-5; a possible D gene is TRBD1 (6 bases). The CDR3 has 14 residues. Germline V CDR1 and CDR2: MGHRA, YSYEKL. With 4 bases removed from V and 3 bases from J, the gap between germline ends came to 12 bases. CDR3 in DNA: TGCGCCAGCAGCCTAGGACAGAGCGAAGAGACCCAGTACTTC. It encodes CASSLGQSEETQYF.

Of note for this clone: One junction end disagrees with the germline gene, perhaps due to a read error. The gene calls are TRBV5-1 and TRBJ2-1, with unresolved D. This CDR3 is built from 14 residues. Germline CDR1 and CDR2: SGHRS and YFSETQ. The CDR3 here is CASSLALRSNEQFF. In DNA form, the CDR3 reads TGCGCCAGCAGTTTGGCATTGCGTTCCAATGAGCAGTTCTTC. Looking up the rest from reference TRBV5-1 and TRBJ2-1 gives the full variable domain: KAGVTQTPRYLIKTRGQQVTLSCSPISGHRSVSWYQQTPGQGLQFLFEYFSETQRNKGNFPGRFSGRQFSNSRSEMNVSTLELGDSALYLCASSLALRSNEQFFGPGTRLTVL.

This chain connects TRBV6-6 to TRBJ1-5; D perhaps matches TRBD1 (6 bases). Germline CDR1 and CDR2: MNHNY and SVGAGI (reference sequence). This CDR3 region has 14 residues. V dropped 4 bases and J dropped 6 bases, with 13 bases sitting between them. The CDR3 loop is CASSSADSAQPQHF. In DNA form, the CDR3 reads TGTGCCAGCAGTTCCGCGGACAGTGCTCAGCCCCAGCATTTT.

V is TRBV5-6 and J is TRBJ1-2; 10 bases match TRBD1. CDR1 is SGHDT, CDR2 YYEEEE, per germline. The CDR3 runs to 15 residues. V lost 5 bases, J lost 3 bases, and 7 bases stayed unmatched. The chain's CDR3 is CASRDRGIGDYGYTF. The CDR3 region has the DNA TGTGCCAGCAGGGACAGGGGGATCGGGGACTATGGCTACACCTTC. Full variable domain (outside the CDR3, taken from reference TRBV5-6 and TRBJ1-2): DAGVTQSPTHLIKTRGQQVTLRCSPKSGHDTVSWYQQALGQGPQFIFQYYEEEERQRGNFPDRFSGHQFPNYSSELNVNALLLGDSALYLCASRDRGIGDYGYTFGSGTRLTVV.

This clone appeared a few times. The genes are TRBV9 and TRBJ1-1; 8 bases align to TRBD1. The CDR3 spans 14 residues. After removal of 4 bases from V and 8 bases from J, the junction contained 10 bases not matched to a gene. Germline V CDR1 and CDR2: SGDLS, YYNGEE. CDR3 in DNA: TGTGCCAGCAGCTTGGGTTTTTGGACAGGGGAAGCTTTCTTT. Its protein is CASSLGFWTGEAFF. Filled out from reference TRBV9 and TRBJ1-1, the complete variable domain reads DSGVTQTPKHLITATGQRVTLRCSPRSGDLSVYWYQQSLDQGLQFLIQYYNGEERAKGNILERFSAQQFPDLHSELNLSSLELGDSALYFCASSLGFWTGEAFFGQGTRLTVV.

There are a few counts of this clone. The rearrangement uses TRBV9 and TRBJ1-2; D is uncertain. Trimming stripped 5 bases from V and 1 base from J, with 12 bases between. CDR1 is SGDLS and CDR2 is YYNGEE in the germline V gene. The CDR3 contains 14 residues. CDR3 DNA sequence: TGTGCCAGCAGTCCGTTTGTGCTTAACTATGGCTACACCTTC. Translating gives CASSPFVLNYGYTF.

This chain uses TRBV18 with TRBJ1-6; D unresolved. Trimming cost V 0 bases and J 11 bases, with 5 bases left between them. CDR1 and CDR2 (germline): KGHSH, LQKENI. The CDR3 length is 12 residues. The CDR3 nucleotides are TGTGCCAGCTCACCACCGACCGCACCCCTCCACTTT. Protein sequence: CASSPPTAPLHF.

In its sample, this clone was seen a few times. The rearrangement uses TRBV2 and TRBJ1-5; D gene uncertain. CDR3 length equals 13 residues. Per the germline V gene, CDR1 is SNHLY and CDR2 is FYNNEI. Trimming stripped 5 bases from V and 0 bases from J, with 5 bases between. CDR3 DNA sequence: TGTGCCAGCAGTTACTATAGCAATCAGCCCCAGCATTTT. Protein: CASSYYSNQPQHF.

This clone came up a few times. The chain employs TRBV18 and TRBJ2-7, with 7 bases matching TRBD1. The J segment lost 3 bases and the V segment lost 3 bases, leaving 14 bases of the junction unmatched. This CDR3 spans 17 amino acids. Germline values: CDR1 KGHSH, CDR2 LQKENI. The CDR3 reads CASSPETGTLISYEQYF. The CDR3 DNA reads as TGTGCCAGCTCACCGGAGACAGGGACCCTCATTAGCTACGAGCAGTACTTC.

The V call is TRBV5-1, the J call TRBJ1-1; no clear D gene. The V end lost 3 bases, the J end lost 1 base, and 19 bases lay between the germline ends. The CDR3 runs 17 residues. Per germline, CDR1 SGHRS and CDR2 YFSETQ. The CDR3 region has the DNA TGCGCCAGCAGCTCCCGAGAGTTTCATGCTAGGAACACTGAAGCTTTCTTT. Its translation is CASSSREFHARNTEAFF.

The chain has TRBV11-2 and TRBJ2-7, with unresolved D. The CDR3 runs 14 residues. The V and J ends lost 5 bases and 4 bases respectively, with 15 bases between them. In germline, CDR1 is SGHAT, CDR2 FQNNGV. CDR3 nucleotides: TGTGCCAGCAGCCTCCTCAAGGGATGGTACGAGCAGTACTTC. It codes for CASSLLKGWYEQYF.

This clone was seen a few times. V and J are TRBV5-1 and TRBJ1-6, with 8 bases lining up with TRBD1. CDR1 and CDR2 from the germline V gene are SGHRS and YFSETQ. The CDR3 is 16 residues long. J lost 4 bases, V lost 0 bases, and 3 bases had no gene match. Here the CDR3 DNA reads TGCGCCAGCAGCTTGGGTGGACAGGGATATAATTCACCCCTCCACTTT. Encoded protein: CASSLGGQGYNSPLHF.

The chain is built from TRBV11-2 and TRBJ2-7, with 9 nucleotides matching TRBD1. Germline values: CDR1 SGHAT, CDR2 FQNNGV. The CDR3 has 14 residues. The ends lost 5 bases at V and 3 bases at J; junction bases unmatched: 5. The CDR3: CASSRQGEIYEQYF. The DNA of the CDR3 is TGTGCCAGCAGCCGACAGGGGGAGATCTACGAGCAGTACTTC.

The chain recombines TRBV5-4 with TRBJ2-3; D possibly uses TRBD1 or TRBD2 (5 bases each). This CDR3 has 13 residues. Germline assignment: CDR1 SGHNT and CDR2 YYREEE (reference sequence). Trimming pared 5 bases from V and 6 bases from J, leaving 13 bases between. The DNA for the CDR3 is TGTGCCAGCAGTGGACCATGGGGGGATACGCAGTATTTT. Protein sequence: CASSGPWGDTQYF.

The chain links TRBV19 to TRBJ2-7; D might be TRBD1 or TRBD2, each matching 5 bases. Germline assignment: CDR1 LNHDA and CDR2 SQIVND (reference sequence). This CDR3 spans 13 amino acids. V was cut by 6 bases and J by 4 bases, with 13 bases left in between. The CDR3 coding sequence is TGTGCCAGTAGCCCTGGGACGGCTTACGAGCAGTACTTC. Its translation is CASSPGTAYEQYF.

CDR3 sequence reads: CASSLSGEGQGTDTQYF. Here the CDR3 DNA reads TGTGCCAGCAGCTTAAGCGGGGAGGGGCAGGGAACAGATACGCAGTATTTT. This chain connects TRBV5-6 to TRBJ2-3, with 7 bases that match TRBD2. The V and J ends lost 2 bases and 3 bases, in that order; junction bases with no gene match: 12. This CDR3 is built from 17 residues. Germline CDR1 and CDR2: SGHDT and YYEEEE.

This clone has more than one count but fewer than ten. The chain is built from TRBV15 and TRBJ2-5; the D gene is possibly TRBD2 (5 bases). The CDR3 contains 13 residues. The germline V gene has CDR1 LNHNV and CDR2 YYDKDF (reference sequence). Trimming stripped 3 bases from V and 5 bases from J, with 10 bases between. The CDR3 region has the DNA TGTGCCACCAGCAGGCCTTCGGGGGAGACCCAGTACTTC. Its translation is CATSRPSGETQYF.

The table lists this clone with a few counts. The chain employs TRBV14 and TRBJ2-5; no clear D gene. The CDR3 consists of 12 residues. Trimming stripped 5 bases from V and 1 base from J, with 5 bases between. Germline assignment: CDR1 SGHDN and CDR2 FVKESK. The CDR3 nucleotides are TGTGCCAGCAGCAAACGCCAAGAGACCCAGTACTTC. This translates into CASSKRQETQYF.